A few counts support the clone carrying this T cell receptor (beta chain). Its antigen is unknown. This sample is drawn from a study of T cells after yellow fever vaccination. Study observations and caveats: The secondary T-cell response peaked on day 5, not day 15, but was weaker. Most primary-vaccination clones reappeared after the booster (about 97% CD4, 75% to 90% CD8).

The TCR cDNA carried a universal primer site and UMIs from 5'RACE template switching. A single record per CDR3 protein comes from TCRdb applying MiXCR to the 5' RACE reads. The data contain about 550,000 distinct CDR3 sequences, about a fifth of them singletons. The length of the CDR3 is 15 residues. Looked up from germline, CDR1 is LNHDA and CDR2 is SQIVND (reference sequence). Trimming took 11 bases from V and 5 from J; bases not matched to a gene: 11. The sequence came from a young man who received the YFV17D yellow fever vaccine. The sequencing here drew on PBMCs, taken 15 days after the yellow fever booster vaccination. This sequence joins TRBV19 and TRBJ2-2; 10 bases fit TRBD1. CDR3 nucleotides: TGTGCCGGAAACACCCCGGGACAGGGGACCGGGGAGCTGTTTTTT. The encoded protein is CAGNTPGQGTGELFF.